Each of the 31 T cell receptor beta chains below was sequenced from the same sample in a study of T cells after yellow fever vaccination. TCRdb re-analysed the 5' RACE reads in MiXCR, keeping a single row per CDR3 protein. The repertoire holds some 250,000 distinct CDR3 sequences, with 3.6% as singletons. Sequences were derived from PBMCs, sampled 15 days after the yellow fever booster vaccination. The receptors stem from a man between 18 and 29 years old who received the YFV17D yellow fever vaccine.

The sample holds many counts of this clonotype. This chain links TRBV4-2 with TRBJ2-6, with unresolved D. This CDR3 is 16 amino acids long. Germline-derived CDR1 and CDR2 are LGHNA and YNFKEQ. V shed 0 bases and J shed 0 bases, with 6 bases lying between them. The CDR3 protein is CASSQDINSGANVLTF. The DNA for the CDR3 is TGTGCCAGCAGCCAAGACATCAACTCTGGGGCCAACGTCCTGACTTTC.

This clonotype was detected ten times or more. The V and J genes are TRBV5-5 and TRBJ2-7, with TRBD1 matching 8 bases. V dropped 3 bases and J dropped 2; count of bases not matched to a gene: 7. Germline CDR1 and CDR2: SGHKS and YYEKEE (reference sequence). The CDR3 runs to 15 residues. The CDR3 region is CASSSLGTGAYEQYV. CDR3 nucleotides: TGTGCCAGCAGCTCTCTCGGGACAGGTGCCTACGAGCAGTACGTC.

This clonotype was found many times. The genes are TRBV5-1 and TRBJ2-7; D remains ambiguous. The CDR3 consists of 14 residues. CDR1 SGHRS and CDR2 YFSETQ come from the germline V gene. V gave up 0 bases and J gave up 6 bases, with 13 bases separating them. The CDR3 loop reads CASSLGPVAPEQYV. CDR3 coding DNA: TGCGCCAGCAGCTTGGGCCCTGTCGCCCCCGAGCAGTACGTC.

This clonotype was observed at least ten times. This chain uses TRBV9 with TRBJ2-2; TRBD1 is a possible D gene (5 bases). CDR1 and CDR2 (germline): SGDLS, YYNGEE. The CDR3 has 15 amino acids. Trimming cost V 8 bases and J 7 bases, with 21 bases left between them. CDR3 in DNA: TGTGCCAGTGATGCAGGGTCTTTCGGCGGCGGGGAGCTGTTTTTT. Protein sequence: CASDAGSFGGGELFF.

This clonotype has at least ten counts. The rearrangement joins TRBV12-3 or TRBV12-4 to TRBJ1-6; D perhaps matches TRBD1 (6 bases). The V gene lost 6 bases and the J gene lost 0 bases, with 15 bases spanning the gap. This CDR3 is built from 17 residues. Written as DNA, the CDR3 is TGTGCCAGCAGCCGAGCTGACAGGTCCTCCTATAATTCACCCCTCCACTTT. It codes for CASSRADRSSYNSPLHF.

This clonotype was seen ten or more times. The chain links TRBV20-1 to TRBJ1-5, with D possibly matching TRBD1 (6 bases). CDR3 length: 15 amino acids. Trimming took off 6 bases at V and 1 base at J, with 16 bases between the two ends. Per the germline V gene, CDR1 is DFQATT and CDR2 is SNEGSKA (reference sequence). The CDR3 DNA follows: TGCAGTGCGCGGAGGGGGTTTGGGAGCAATCAGCCCCAGCATTTT. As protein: CSARRGFGSNQPQHF.

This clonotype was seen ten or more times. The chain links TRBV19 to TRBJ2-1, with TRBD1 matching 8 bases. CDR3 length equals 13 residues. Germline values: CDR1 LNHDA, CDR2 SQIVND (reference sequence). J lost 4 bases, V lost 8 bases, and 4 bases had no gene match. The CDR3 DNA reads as TGTGCCAGTGTCAGGACAGGGTACAATGAGCAGTTCTTC. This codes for CASVRTGYNEQFF.

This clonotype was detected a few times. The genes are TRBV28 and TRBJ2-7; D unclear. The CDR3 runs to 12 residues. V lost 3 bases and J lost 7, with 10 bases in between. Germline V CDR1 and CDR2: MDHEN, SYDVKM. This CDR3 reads CASSFHRGEQYV. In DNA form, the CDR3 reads TGTGCCAGCAGTTTCCATCGCGGAGAGCAGTACGTC.

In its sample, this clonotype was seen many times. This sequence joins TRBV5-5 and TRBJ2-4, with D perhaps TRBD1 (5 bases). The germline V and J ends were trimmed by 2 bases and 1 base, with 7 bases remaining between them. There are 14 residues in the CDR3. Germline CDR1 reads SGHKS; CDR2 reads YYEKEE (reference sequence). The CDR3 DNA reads TGTGCCAGCAGCTTCCAGGGCGCCAAAAACATTCAGTACTTC. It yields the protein CASSFQGAKNIQYF.

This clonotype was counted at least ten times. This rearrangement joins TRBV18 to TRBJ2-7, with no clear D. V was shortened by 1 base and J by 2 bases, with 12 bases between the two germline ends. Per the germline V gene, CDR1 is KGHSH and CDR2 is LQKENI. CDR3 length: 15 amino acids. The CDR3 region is CASSPLSTGTYEQYF. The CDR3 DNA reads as TGTGCCAGCTCACCACTCTCTACGGGTACCTACGAGCAGTACTTC.

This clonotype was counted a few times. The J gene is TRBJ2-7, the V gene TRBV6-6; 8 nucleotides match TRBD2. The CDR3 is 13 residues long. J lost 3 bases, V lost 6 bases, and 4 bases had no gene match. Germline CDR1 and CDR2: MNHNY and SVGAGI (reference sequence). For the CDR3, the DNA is TGTGCCAGCAGATCCCGGGGGGGCTACGAGCAGTACTTC. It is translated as CASRSRGGYEQYF.

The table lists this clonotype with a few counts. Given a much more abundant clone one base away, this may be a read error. CDR3: CASRILGEQFF. In DNA form, the CDR3 reads TGTGCCAGCAGAATACTTGGTGAGCAGTTCTTC. The rearrangement links TRBV7-9 to TRBJ2-1; no clear D. Between the trimmed V and J ends, which lost 6 bases and 9 bases, there was a span of 9 bases. The CDR3 runs 11 residues. Looked up from germline, CDR1 is SEHNR and CDR2 is FQNEAQ (reference sequence).

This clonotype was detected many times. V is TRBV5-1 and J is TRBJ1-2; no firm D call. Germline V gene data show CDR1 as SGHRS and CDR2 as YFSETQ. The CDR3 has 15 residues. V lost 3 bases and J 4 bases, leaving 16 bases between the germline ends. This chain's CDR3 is CASSSTAGSFYGYTF. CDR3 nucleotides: TGCGCCAGCAGCTCCACCGCGGGATCCTTCTATGGCTACACCTTC.

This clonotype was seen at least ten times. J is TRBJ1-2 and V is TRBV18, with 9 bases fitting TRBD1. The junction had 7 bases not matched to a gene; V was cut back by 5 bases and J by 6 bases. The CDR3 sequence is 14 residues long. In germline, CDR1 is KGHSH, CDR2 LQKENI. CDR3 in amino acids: CASSAWTGADGYTF. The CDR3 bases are TGTGCCAGCTCAGCCTGGACAGGGGCGGATGGCTACACCTTC.

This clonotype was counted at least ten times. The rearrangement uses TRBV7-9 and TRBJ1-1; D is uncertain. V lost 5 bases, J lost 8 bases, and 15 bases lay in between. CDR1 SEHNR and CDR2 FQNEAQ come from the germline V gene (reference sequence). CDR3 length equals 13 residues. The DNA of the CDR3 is TGTGCCAGCAGCCCGTGGACGATTACCGAAGCTTTCTTT. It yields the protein CASSPWTITEAFF. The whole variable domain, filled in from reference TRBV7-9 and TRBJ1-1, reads DTGVSQNPRHKITKRGQNVTFRCDPISEHNRLYWYRQTLGQGPEFLTYFQNEAQLEKSRLLSDRFSAERPKGSFSTLEIQRTEQGDSAMYLCASSPWTITEAFFGQGTRLTVV.

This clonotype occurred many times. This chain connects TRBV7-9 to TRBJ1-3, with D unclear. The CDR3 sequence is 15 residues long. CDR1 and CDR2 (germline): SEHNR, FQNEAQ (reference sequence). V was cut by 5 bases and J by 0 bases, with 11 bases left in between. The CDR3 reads CASSRHIPSGNTIYF. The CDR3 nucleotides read TGTGCCAGCAGCCGTCACATCCCCTCTGGAAACACCATATATTTT.

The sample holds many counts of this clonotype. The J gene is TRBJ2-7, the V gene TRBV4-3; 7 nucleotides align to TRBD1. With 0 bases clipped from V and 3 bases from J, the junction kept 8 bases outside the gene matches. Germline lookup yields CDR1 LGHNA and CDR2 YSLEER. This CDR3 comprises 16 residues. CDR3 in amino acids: CASSQEARGNIYEQYF. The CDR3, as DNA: TGCGCCAGCAGCCAAGAGGCCAGGGGGAATATCTACGAGCAGTACTTC.

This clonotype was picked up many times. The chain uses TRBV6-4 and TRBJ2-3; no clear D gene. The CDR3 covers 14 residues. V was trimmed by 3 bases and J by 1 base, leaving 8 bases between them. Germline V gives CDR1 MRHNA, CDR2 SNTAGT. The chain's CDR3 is CASSEATGTDTQYF. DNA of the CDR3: TGTGCCAGCAGTGAGGCCACCGGCACAGATACGCAGTATTTT.

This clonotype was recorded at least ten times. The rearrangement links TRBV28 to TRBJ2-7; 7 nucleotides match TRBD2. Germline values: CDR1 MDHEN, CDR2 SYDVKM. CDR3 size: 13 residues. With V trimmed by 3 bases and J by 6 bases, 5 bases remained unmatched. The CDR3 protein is CASSLGRGVEQYV. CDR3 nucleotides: TGTGCCAGCAGTTTGGGGAGGGGAGTCGAGCAGTACGTC.

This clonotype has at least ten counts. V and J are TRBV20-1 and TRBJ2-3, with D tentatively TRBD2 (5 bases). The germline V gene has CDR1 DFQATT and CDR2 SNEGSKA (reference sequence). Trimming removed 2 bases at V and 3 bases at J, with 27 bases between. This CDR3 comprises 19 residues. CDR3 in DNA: TGCAGTGCTAGAAGCCTAGCTCGTAGGGCGTATTCGGTGACAGATACGCAGTATTTT. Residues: CSARSLARRAYSVTDTQYF.

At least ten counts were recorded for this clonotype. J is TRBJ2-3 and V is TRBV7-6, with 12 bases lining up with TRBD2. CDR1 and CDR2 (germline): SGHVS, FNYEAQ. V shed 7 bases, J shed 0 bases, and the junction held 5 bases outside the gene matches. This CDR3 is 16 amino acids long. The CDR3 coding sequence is TGTGCCAGCACCCTAGCGGGGGGGACTAGCACAGATACGCAGTATTTT. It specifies CASTLAGGTSTDTQYF. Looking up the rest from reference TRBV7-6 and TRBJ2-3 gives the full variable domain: GAGVSQSPRYKVTKRGQDVALRCDPISGHVSLYWYRQALGQGPEFLTYFNYEAQQDKSGLPNDRFSAERPEGSISTLTIQRTEQRDSAMYRCASTLAGGTSTDTQYFGPGTRLTVL.

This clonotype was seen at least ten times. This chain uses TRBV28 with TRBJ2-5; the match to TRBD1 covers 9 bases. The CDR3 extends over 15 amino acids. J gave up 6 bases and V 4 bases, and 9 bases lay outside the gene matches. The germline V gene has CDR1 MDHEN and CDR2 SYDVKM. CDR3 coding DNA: TGTGCCAGCAGTTCTGGGGGACAGGGTTCCAAGACCCAGTACTTC. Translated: CASSSGGQGSKTQYF.

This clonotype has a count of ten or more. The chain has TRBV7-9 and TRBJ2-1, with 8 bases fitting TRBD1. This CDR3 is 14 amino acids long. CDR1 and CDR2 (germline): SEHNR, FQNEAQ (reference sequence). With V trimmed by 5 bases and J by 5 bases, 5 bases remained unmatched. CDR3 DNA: TGTGCCAGCAGCGGCGGGACAGGCCACAATGAGCAGTTCTTC. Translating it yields CASSGGTGHNEQFF.

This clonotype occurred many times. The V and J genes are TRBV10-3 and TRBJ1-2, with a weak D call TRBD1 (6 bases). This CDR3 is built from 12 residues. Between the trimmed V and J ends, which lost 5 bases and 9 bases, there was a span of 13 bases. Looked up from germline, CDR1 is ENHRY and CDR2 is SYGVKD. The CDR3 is CAISRTGSRYTF. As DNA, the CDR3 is TGTGCCATCAGTCGAACAGGGTCGCGCTACACCTTC.

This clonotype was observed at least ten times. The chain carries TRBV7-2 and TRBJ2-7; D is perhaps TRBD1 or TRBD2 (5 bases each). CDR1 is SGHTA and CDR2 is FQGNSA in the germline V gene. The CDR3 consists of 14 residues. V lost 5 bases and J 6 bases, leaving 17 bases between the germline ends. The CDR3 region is CASSEGPHAREQYF. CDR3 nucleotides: TGTGCCAGCAGCGAGGGACCTCACGCCCGCGAGCAGTACTTC. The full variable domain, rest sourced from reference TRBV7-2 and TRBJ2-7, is GAGVSQSPSNKVTEKGKDVELRCDPISGHTALYWYRQSLGQGLEFLIYFQGNSAPDKSGLPSDRFSAERTGGSVSTLTIQRTQQEDSAVYLCASSEGPHAREQYFGPGTRLTVT.

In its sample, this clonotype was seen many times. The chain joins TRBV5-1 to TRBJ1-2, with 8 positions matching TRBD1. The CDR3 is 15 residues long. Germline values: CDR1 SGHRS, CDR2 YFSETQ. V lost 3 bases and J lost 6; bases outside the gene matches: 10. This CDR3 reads CASSSSPGQENGYTF. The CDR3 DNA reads TGCGCCAGCAGCTCCTCACCGGGACAGGAAAATGGCTACACCTTC.

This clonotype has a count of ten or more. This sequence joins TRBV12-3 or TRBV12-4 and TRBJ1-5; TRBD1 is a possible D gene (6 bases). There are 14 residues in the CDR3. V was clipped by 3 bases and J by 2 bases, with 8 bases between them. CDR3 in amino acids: CASSFYRGNQPQHF. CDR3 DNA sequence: TGTGCCAGCAGTTTCTACAGGGGCAATCAGCCCCAGCATTTT.

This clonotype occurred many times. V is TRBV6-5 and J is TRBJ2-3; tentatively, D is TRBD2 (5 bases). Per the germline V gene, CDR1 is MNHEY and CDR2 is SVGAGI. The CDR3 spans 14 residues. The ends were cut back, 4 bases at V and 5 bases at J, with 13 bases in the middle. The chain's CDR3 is CASSSPGLRDTQYF. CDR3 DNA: TGTGCCAGCAGTTCCCCCGGACTTCGAGATACGCAGTATTTT.

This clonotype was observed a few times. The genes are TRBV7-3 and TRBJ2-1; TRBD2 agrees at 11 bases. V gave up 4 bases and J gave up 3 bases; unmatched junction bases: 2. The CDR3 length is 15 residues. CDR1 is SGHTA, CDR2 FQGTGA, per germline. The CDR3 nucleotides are TGTGCCAGCAGCTACCTAGCGGGGGGCTACAATGAGCAGTTCTTC. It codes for CASSYLAGGYNEQFF.

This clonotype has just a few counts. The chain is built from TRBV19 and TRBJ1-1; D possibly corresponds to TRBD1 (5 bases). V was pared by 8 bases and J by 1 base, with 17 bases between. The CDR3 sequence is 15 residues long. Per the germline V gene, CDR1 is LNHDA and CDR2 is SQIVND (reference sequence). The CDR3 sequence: CASCSPTASNTEAFF. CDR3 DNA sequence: TGTGCCAGTTGTAGTCCGACAGCATCGAACACTGAAGCTTTCTTT. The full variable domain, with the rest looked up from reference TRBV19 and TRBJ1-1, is DGGITQSPKYLFRKEGQNVTLSCEQNLNHDAMYWYRQDPGQGLRLIYYSQIVNDFQKGDIAEGYSVSREKKESFPLTVTSAQKNPTAFYLCASCSPTASNTEAFFGQGTRLTVV.

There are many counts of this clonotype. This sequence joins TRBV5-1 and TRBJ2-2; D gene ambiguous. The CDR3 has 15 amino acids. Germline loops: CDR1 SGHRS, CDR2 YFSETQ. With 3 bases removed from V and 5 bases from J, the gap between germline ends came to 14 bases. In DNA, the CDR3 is TGCGCCAGCAGCTCTCGGGCCCCTAAAACCGGGGAGCTGTTTTTT. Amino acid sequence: CASSSRAPKTGELFF.